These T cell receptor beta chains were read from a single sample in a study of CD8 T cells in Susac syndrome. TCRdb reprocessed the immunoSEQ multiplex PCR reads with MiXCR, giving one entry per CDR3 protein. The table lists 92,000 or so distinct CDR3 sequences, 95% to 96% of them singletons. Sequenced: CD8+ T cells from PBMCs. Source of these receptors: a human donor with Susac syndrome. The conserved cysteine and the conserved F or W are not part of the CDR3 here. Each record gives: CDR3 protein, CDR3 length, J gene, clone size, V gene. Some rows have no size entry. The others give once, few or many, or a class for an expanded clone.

SVAAADRTDTQY,12,TRBJ2-3,-,TRBV29-1
ASSSQPWGETQY,12,TRBJ2-5,-,TRBV6-5
SVEDNEQF,8,TRBJ2-1,-,TRBV29-1
ASSYSGIEEKLF,12,TRBJ1-4,-,TRBV6-5
ASSQELAGGSTEAF,14,TRBJ1-1,-,TRBV4-3
ASSQTGPFDYGYT,13,TRBJ1-2,-,TRBV7-3
ASSVFPVGAVLYNEQF,16,TRBJ2-1,once,TRBV9
AWSVIGTRGLYNEQF,15,TRBJ2-1,-,TRBV30
ASSLGWRMWETQY,13,TRBJ2-5,-,TRBV7-2
AWSPLGIQPF,10,TRBJ2-1,-,TRBV30
SASVQADSNQPQH,13,TRBJ1-5,-,TRBV20-1
AWSPGDREVEQPQH,14,TRBJ1-5,-,TRBV30
ASSSHVDSYEQY,12,TRBJ2-7,-,TRBV9